This is a list of T cell receptor beta chains from one sample in a study of blood T cell repertoires in COVID-19. Only in-frame clones appear in the TCRdb table, and some are missing; sequencing was by immunoSEQ multiplex PCR. The sample consists of around 220,000 clones, around 80% of them appearing once. Material for sequencing was peripheral blood. The receptor set was obtained from a woman of 80 years or more with acute or convalescent COVID-19. Each CDR3 is given with its conserved first and last residue. A D gene is named only where the DNA matches it firmly. Clone sizes are given selectively: once, few, many, or a class where the clone is expanded.

cdr3_length j_call d_call v_call clone_size cdr3_nt cdr3_aa
14 TRBJ2-5 . TRBV11-2 . TGTGCCAGCAGCCCGAATGCAGGGGCCGTGACCCAGTACTTC CASSPNAGAVTQYF
17 TRBJ1-3 . TRBV4-2 few TGTGCCAGCAGCCACCCCGGGACACCGTCTACTGGAAACACCATATATTTT CASSHPGTPSTGNTIYF
15 TRBJ2-2 . TRBV27 . TGTGCCAGCAGTTTACAGGGAGGTATCACCGGGGAGCTGTTTTTT CASSLQGGITGELFF
11 TRBJ2-7 . TRBV19 . TGTGCCAGTAGTATAGCAGGGGAGCAGTACTTC CASSIAGEQYF
13 TRBJ1-5 . TRBV10-3 . TGTGCCATCACCCATAGTAGCAATCAGCCCCAGCATTTT CAITHSSNQPQHF
15 TRBJ2-3 TRBD2 TRBV4-3 . TGCGCCAGCAGCCAAGAGGCTAGTCTAGCGGGGGCGCAGTATTTT CASSQEASLAGAQYF
13 TRBJ2-2 . TRBV9 . TGTGCCAGCGGAGGGATGAACACCGGGGAGCTGTTTTTT CASGGMNTGELFF
14 TRBJ1-2 . TRBV7-2 few TGTGCCAGCAGCTTGGCAGGGGCCAGCTATGGCTACACCTTC CASSLAGASYGYTF
13 TRBJ2-3 TRBD1 TRBV27 . TGTGCCAGCCGGACAGGAGGCACAGATACGCAGTATTTT CASRTGGTDTQYF
15 TRBJ2-5 . TRBV28 . TGTGCCAGCAGCTCCCTCTCTAGAGCGGAAGAGACCCAGTACTTC CASSSLSRAEETQYF
16 TRBJ2-5 TRBD1 TRBV5-4 . TGTGCCAGCAGCTTCCCCGGGACAGGGAGGGGAGAGACCCAGTACTTC CASSFPGTGRGETQYF
15 TRBJ1-6 . TRBV6-2/TRBV6-3 . TGTGCCAGCAGTTACCCGACTGGCCGGAATTCACCCCTCCACTTT CASSYPTGRNSPLHF
15 TRBJ2-1 . TRBV11-2 . TGTGCCAGCAGCGGAGGCGTCGGTACCTACAATGAGCAGTTCTTC CASSGGVGTYNEQFF
15 TRBJ2-5 . TRBV7-9 . TGTGCCAGCAGCTTGGGGGACACCTACCAAGAGACCCAGTACTTC CASSLGDTYQETQYF
17 TRBJ2-1 TRBD1 TRBV7-9 once TGTGCCAGCAGCTCGCCTGATGGACAGGGCTTGTACAATGAGCAGTTCTTC CASSSPDGQGLYNEQFF
14 TRBJ1-2 . TRBV19 . TGTGCCAGTAGTATAGAGACAGACTACTATGGCTACACCTTC CASSIETDYYGYTF
13 TRBJ2-3 . TRBV6-5 . TGTGCCAGCAGTTACTCGAACGGAGATACGCAGTATTTT CASSYSNGDTQYF
15 TRBJ2-7 TRBD2 TRBV7-2 . TGTGCCAGCAGCCCGGCGGGAGGGGGGTTCTACGAGCAGTACTTC CASSPAGGGFYEQYF
16 TRBJ2-3 TRBD2 TRBV5-1 . TGCGCCAGCAGCTCATTGACTAGCGGGGGGACAGATACGCAGTATTTT CASSSLTSGGTDTQYF
12 TRBJ1-4 . TRBV29-1 . TGCAGCGTTGGACAGACTAATGAAAAACTGTTTTTT CSVGQTNEKLFF
13 TRBJ1-1 . TRBV2 once TGTGCCAGCTACTTCCAGGGTATCACTGAAGCTTTCTTT CASYFQGITEAFF
13 TRBJ2-7 TRBD2 TRBV10-3 . TGTGCCATCAGGAGCGGGGGGAGTGACGAGCAGTACTTC CAIRSGGSDEQYF
14 TRBJ1-2 . TRBV28 . TGTGCCAGCAGCGTAGGGGCGGTAAACTATGGCTACACCTTC CASSVGAVNYGYTF
15 TRBJ2-3 . TRBV6-5 . TGTGCCAGCAGTACGCGGGGTGATAGCACAGATACGCAGTATTTT CASSTRGDSTDTQYF
14 TRBJ2-2 . TRBV2 . TGTGCCAGCAACAGGTTCGCGAACACCGGGGAGCTGTTTTTT CASNRFANTGELFF
13 TRBJ2-2 . TRBV7-3 . TGTGCCAGCAGCCTCAGGAACACCGGGGAGCTGTTTTTT CASSLRNTGELFF
16 TRBJ1-1 . TRBV3-1/TRBV3-2 . TGTGCCAGCAGCCAAGATATATCAGGTGGGAACACTGAAGCTTTCTTT CASSQDISGGNTEAFF
13 TRBJ2-5 . TRBV12-5 once TGTGCTAGTAAGCCAACAGGGTTAGAGACCCAGTACTTC CASKPTGLETQYF
17 TRBJ2-3 . TRBV9 . TGTGCCAGCAGCGTAGGACCAGGGGAGAGCATTTTGGGGCCGCAGTATTTT CASSVGPGESILGPQYF
13 TRBJ2-1 . TRBV2 few TGTGCCAGTACCCAGGATCTTTCCAATGAGCAGTTCTTC CASTQDLSNEQFF